These 9 T cell receptor beta chains came from one sample sequenced in a study of identical twins. A single record per CDR3 protein comes from TCRdb applying MiXCR to the 5' RACE reads. Of roughly 350,000 distinct CDR3 sequences in the sample, about 10% were seen once. What was sequenced was naive T cells sorted from blood. All receptors come from a woman in her fifties or sixties in good health.

The chain recombines TRBV5-6 with TRBJ2-7; 13 bases map to TRBD2. V lost 5 bases to trimming and J lost 2 bases; unmatched junction nucleotides: 4. Per germline, CDR1 SGHDT and CDR2 YYEEEE. The CDR3 has 15 amino acids. The CDR3 is CASSRLAGGPYEQYF. DNA for the CDR3: TGTGCCAGCAGTCGACTAGCGGGGGGACCCTACGAGCAGTACTTC.

This clonotype was seen only a few times. The chain joins TRBV6-5 to TRBJ1-4; D uncertain. This CDR3 comprises 15 residues. CDR1 is MNHEY, CDR2 SVGAGI, per germline. V shed 6 bases and J shed 3 bases, with 14 bases lying between them. The DNA of the CDR3 is TGTGCCAGCAGCACCCTTAGGTCGTCTAATGAAAAACTGTTTTTT. Residues: CASSTLRSSNEKLFF.

This clonotype was seen repeatedly, ten times or more. The chain carries TRBV5-1 and TRBJ2-2; D gene uncertain. V lost 5 bases and J lost 4, with 3 bases in between. In germline, CDR1 is SGHRS, CDR2 YFSETQ. The length of the CDR3 is 11 residues. Written as DNA, the CDR3 is TGCGCCAGCAGATTCACCGGGGAGCTGTTTTTT. Its protein is CASRFTGELFF.

The chain has TRBV5-1 and TRBJ2-3; D gene ambiguous. This CDR3 is 14 amino acids long. V was trimmed by 4 bases and J by 4 bases, leaving 13 bases between them. Germline V gene data show CDR1 as SGHRS and CDR2 as YFSETQ. As DNA, the CDR3 is TGCGCCAGCAGCCCGGGCCATGCGGCAGATACGCAGTATTTT. Amino acids: CASSPGHAADTQYF.

This clonotype has ten or more counts. The chain employs TRBV12-3 or TRBV12-4 and TRBJ1-5, with D unclear. V was pared by 5 bases and J by 7 bases, with 9 bases between. There are 12 residues in the CDR3. The CDR3 sequence: CASSLSSQPQHF. DNA for the CDR3: TGTGCCAGCAGTCTGTCATCGCAGCCCCAGCATTTT.

This clonotype was counted ten times or more. This chain joins TRBV6-5 and TRBJ1-2; possibly TRBD1 for D (5 bases). Germline CDR1 reads MNHEY; CDR2 reads SVGAGI. CDR3 length equals 14 residues. V lost 6 bases and J 0 bases, leaving 11 bases between the germline ends. The CDR3 protein is CASRPTATNYGYTF. CDR3 nucleotides: TGTGCCAGCAGGCCGACAGCCACTAACTATGGCTACACCTTC.

V usage is TRBV24-1 and J usage is TRBJ1-1; possibly TRBD1 for D (5 bases). Germline CDR1 KGHDR, CDR2 SFDVKD. The CDR3 has 11 amino acids. V gave up 7 bases and J gave up 8 bases, with 10 bases separating them. CDR3 nucleotides: TGTGCCACCAGCTCGGGACCCGAAGCTTTCTTT. It encodes CATSSGPEAFF.

Only a few counts were recorded for this clonotype. The rearrangement links TRBV10-3 to TRBJ2-7; 7 bases are a match to TRBD2. V lost 0 bases and J lost 6; bases outside the gene matches: 11. Per germline, CDR1 ENHRY and CDR2 SYGVKD. The CDR3 loop spans 16 amino acids. This chain's CDR3 is CAISESGGAGPSEQYF. The CDR3 DNA reads TGTGCCATCAGTGAGTCGGGGGGAGCGGGACCCAGCGAGCAGTACTTC.

The CDR3 DNA reads as TGTGCCAGCAGTTATTCGGGTTCACTTCCGACTAGCGGGAGTGAGCAGTTCTTC. Its translation is CASSYSGSLPTSGSEQFF. The genes are TRBV6-6 and TRBJ2-1, with 12 positions matching TRBD2. V dropped 3 bases and J dropped 9; count of bases not matched to a gene: 15. Germline V gene sequence: CDR1 MNHNY, CDR2 SVGAGI (reference sequence). The CDR3 is made up of 18 amino acids.